The 8 T cell receptor beta chains listed next were all sequenced from one sample in a study of regulatory T cells in long-lasting Graves disease. As to time point: newly diagnosed GD, antithyroid drugs for less than 3 months. PBMC RNA was the source of the TCR library. HTBI primers from iRepertoire and Arm-PCR of CDR3 regions yielded the TCR beta libraries. TCRdb used MiXCR to reprocess the multiplex PCR reads, holding one entry per CDR3 protein. The sample contains around 500,000 distinct CDR3 sequences, about 11% of which appear only once. This sample also belongs to another study, concerning T cells in Graves' hyperthyroidism and ophthalmopathy.

Material: peripheral blood mononuclear cells (PBMCs), obtained at new diagnosis, from a patient treated with antithyroid drugs. Source of these receptors: a woman aged 25-40 years with Graves disease.

This clonotype was found a few times. The chain recombines TRBV18 with TRBJ2-7; 7 bases are a match to TRBD1. Trimming removed 3 bases from V and 3 bases from J; junction bases left unmatched: 5. The CDR3 has 14 residues. The V gene's germline CDR1 is KGHSH and CDR2 LQKENI. CDR3 DNA sequence: TGTGCCAGCTCACCCGGGACAGTAGGCTACGAGCAGTACTTC. Translating it yields CASSPGTVGYEQYF.

This clonotype appeared many times. The rearrangement links TRBV12-5 to TRBJ2-1; D is possibly TRBD2 (6 bases). The CDR3 contains 15 residues. Per the germline V gene, CDR1 is LGHNT and CDR2 is FRNRAP. Trimming cost V 4 bases and J 4 bases, with 14 bases left between them. Here the CDR3 DNA reads TGTGCTAGTGGTTCACAACCGGGACTTTACAATGAGCAGTTCTTC. This sequence encodes CASGSQPGLYNEQFF.

This clonotype has a count of ten or more. The chain is built from TRBV30 and TRBJ2-5; 13 positions match TRBD2. There are 14 residues in the CDR3. V lost 4 bases and J lost 5; bases outside the gene matches: 4. CDR1 and CDR2 from the germline V gene are GTSNPN and SVGIG (reference sequence). CDR3 sequence: CAWKGLAGQETQYF. CDR3 in DNA: TGTGCCTGGAAGGGACTAGCGGGACAGGAGACCCAGTACTTC.

In this sample, this clonotype turned up many times. The chain links TRBV27 to TRBJ1-5, with D possibly being TRBD1 (6 bases). Germline CDR1 is MNHEY and CDR2 is SMNVEV (reference sequence). The CDR3 is made up of 15 amino acids. Deletions cut 0 bases from V and 11 bases from J, with 17 bases between. The DNA of the CDR3 is TGTGCCAGCAGTTTATCTCCAGGGGTGAGATGGGCCCAGCATTTT. It codes for CASSLSPGVRWAQHF.

A word on this clonotype: A single base separates this from a much larger clone, so it may be a read error. The V and J genes are TRBV5-6 and TRBJ1-2; no firm D call. The CDR3 contains 14 residues. V lost 2 bases to trimming and J lost 4 bases, with 12 bases between them. From germline, CDR1 is SGHDT and CDR2 YYEEEE. In DNA, the CDR3 is TGTGCCAGCAGCTTCCCCCTACGGACCTATGGCTACACCTTC. Translated: CASSFPLRTYGYTF.

The J gene is TRBJ2-5, the V gene TRBV29-1, with 7 bases lining up with TRBD1. The CDR3 loop spans 14 amino acids. V shed 3 bases and J 1 base; nucleotides not matched to a gene: 5. CDR1 SQVTM and CDR2 ANQGSEA come from the germline V gene. The CDR3 bases are TGCAGCGTTGATGGGACAGCTACCCAAGAGACCCAGTACTTC. Encoded protein: CSVDGTATQETQYF.

This clonotype was seen at least ten times. The rearrangement uses TRBV5-6 and TRBJ2-7; 8 bases line up with TRBD1. The V gene end was trimmed by 1 base and the J gene end by 2 bases; junction bases not matched to a gene: 8. Germline CDR1 reads SGHDT; CDR2 reads YYEEEE. CDR3 length equals 16 residues. The CDR3 nucleotides read TGTGCCAGCAGCTTGTACTCAGGGACAGGAGCCTACGAGCAGTACTTC. Amino acid sequence: CASSLYSGTGAYEQYF.

This clonotype was seen a few times. The CDR3 region has the DNA TGTGCCAGTAGTACCGACGGGACAGGGAACTATGGCTACACCTTC. It codes for CASSTDGTGNYGYTF. This sequence joins TRBV19 and TRBJ1-2, with 9 bases fitting TRBD1. Germline V gives CDR1 LNHDA, CDR2 SQIVND (reference sequence). CDR3 length: 15 amino acids. V shed 4 bases, J shed 2 bases, and the junction held 5 bases outside the gene matches. The variable domain in full, with the rest retrieved from reference TRBV19 and TRBJ1-2, is DGGITQSPKYLFRKEGQNVTLSCEQNLNHDAMYWYRQDPGQGLRLIYYSQIVNDFQKGDIAEGYSVSREKKESFPLTVTSAQKNPTAFYLCASSTDGTGNYGYTFGSGTRLTVV.